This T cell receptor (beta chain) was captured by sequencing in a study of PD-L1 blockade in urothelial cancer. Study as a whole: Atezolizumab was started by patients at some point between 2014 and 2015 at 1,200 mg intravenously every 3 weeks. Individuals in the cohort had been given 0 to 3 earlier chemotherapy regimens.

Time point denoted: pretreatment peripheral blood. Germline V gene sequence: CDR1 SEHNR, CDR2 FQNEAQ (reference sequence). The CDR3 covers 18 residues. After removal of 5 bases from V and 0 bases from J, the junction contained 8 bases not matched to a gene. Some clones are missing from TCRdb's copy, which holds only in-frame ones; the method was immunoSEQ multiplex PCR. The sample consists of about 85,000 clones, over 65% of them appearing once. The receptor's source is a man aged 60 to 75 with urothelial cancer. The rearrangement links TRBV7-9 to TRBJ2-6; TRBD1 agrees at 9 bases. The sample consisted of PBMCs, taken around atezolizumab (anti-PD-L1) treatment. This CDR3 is CASSPGQGTLSGANVLTF. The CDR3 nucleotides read TGTGCCAGCAGCCCCGGACAGGGGACCCTCTCTGGGGCCAACGTCCTGACTTTC.